This T cell receptor beta chain was captured in a study of T cells in Graves' hyperthyroidism and ophthalmopathy. TCR beta CDR3 region amplification was performed from RNA transcripts. An initial round of RT-PCR targeting the TCR CDR3 relied on the HTBI primer set. A single record per CDR3 protein comes from TCRdb applying MiXCR to the multiplex PCR reads. Here the sample spans roughly 240,000 distinct CDR3 sequences, about a sixth being singletons. Uncontrolled infection, other autoimmune disease, pregnancy or lactation disqualified patients from enrolment. The germline V gene encodes CDR1 LNHNV and CDR2 YYDKDF (reference sequence). V lost 2 bases to trimming and J lost 4 bases, with 2 bases between them. The CDR3 consists of 12 residues. There are many counts of this clonotype. Its cognate antigen is unknown. Overall study findings and caveats: Ophthalmopathy got predicted by the model a median roughly 6.1 months before its onset. Blood also held most thyroid clonotypes expanded beyond 0.001.

The chain has TRBV15 and TRBJ2-2; D not resolved. The receptor was derived from a woman in her late teens or twenties with Graves' ophthalmopathy. Sequencing was carried out using blood. The CDR3 coding sequence is TGTGCCACCAGCAGATCCACCGGGGAGCTGTTTTTT. Translated, it gives CATSRSTGELFF. Full variable domain (rest looked up from reference TRBV15 and TRBJ2-2): DAMVIQNPRYQVTQFGKPVTLSCSQTLNHNVMYWYQQKSSQAPKLLFHYYDKDFNNEADTPDNFQSRRPNTSFCFLDIRSPGLGDTAMYLCATSRSTGELFFGEGSRLTVL.